This T cell receptor beta chain was obtained from a study of identical twins. Whole-study findings and limits: Cord blood beta clonotypes that were abundant carried fewer insertions, and memory repertoires showed no such trend. The analysis was cross-sectional rather than longitudinal within donors. It was possible that invariant MAIT and iNKT cells partly confounded the zero-insertion analyses.

All donors were healthy, and all were Caucasian. TCRdb redid the calling of the 5' RACE reads with MiXCR, one entry per CDR3 protein. The sample lists hundreds of thousands of distinct CDR3 sequences, roughly 7.1% occurring once. CDR3 length: 15 residues. With 0 bases removed from V and 6 bases from J, the gap between germline ends came to 12 bases. Germline V gene sequence: CDR1 SGHAT, CDR2 FQNNGV. This clonotype has a handful of counts. Antigen specificity is unknown. These data also formed part of another study, on yellow fever vaccine responses in identical twins.

The V call is TRBV11-2, the J call TRBJ2-1; D call uncertain. The specimen sequenced was PBMCs. This sequence was found in a young woman in good health. The CDR3 nucleotides are TGTGCCAGCAGCTTAGATTACCTCCCAGGCAATGAGCAGTTCTTC. It is translated as CASSLDYLPGNEQFF.